This is a list of T cell receptor beta chains from one sample in a study of blood T cell repertoires in COVID-19. Clones were sequenced by immunoSEQ multiplex PCR, and TCRdb holds only the in-frame ones, with some missing. Of over 200,000 clones detected, approximately 90% appear once; the ten largest clones hold roughly 1.2%. The sequenced sample consisted of PBMCs or T cells enriched from blood (not recorded which). These receptors were obtained from a young man who had recovered from COVID-19. The CDR3 runs from the conserved cysteine through the conserved F or W. A D gene is named only where the DNA matches it firmly. Some rows mark clone size as missing; the rest say once, few, many or name a class of expanded clone.

abundance: NA; v_gene: TRBV19; j_gene: TRBJ2-3; d_gene: TRBD2; CDR3aa: CASSPRAGGLYLRSTDTQYF; CDR3nt: TGTGCCAGTAGCCCCCGAGCGGGAGGGCTTTACCTCCGAAGCACAGATACGCAGTATTTT
abundance: NA; v_gene: TRBV5-4; j_gene: TRBJ2-5; d_gene: TRBD2; CDR3aa: CASSLEGLAGPETQYF; CDR3nt: TGTGCCAGCAGCTTGGAAGGACTAGCGGGGCCAGAGACCCAGTACTTC
abundance: NA; v_gene: TRBV7-9; j_gene: TRBJ2-7; d_gene: TRBD1; CDR3aa: CASSLPGVGDSSYEQYF; CDR3nt: TGTGCCAGCAGCTTACCCGGTGTTGGGGACAGCTCCTACGAGCAGTACTTC
abundance: NA; v_gene: TRBV18; j_gene: TRBJ2-3; d_gene: NA; CDR3aa: CASSPPVADTQYF; CDR3nt: TGTGCCAGCTCACCACCGGTAGCAGATACGCAGTATTTT
abundance: NA; v_gene: TRBV27; j_gene: TRBJ2-5; d_gene: NA; CDR3aa: CASSLYGGETQYF; CDR3nt: TGTGCCAGCAGTTTATACGGGGGAGAGACCCAGTACTTC
abundance: NA; v_gene: TRBV5-4; j_gene: TRBJ2-5; d_gene: TRBD1; CDR3aa: CASSSNLGQVQETQYF; CDR3nt: TGTGCCAGCAGCTCCAACCTAGGACAGGTCCAAGAGACCCAGTACTTC
abundance: NA; v_gene: TRBV6-4; j_gene: TRBJ1-4; d_gene: NA; CDR3aa: CASSVEDLTGKLFF; CDR3nt: TGTGCCAGCAGTGTTGAGGACCTGACAGGAAAACTGTTTTTT
abundance: NA; v_gene: TRBV6-5; j_gene: TRBJ1-1; d_gene: NA; CDR3aa: CASSPSGGLNTEAFF; CDR3nt: TGTGCCAGCAGCCCATCGGGGGGGCTGAACACTGAAGCTTTCTTT
abundance: NA; v_gene: TRBV5-1; j_gene: TRBJ1-1; d_gene: TRBD1; CDR3aa: CASSQGTGPNTEAFF; CDR3nt: TGCGCCAGCAGCCAAGGGACAGGACCGAACACTGAAGCTTTCTTT
abundance: NA; v_gene: TRBV27; j_gene: TRBJ1-5; d_gene: NA; CDR3aa: CASSPGGRQPQHF; CDR3nt: TGTGCCAGCAGCCCGGGTGGCCGGCAGCCCCAGCATTTT
abundance: once; v_gene: TRBV19; j_gene: TRBJ2-7; d_gene: NA; CDR3aa: CASSISGWDYEQYF; CDR3nt: TGTGCCAGTAGTATCTCGGGATGGGACTACGAGCAGTACTTC
abundance: NA; v_gene: TRBV6-5; j_gene: TRBJ1-4; d_gene: TRBD1; CDR3aa: CASKGQGNYEKLFF; CDR3nt: TGTGCCAGCAAGGGACAGGGAAACTATGAAAAACTGTTTTTT
abundance: NA; v_gene: TRBV7-2; j_gene: TRBJ2-1; d_gene: NA; CDR3aa: CASSLEGLVYNEQFF; CDR3nt: TGTGCCAGCAGCTTAGAAGGTCTAGTCTACAATGAGCAGTTCTTC
abundance: NA; v_gene: TRBV28; j_gene: TRBJ2-7; d_gene: TRBD2; CDR3aa: CASSLTSGSNNEQYF; CDR3nt: TGTGCCAGCAGTTTAACTAGCGGGAGTAACAACGAGCAGTACTTC
abundance: NA; v_gene: TRBV24-1; j_gene: TRBJ2-1; d_gene: TRBD1; CDR3aa: CATSPGGIDEQFF; CDR3nt: TGTGCCACCAGCCCAGGGGGCATCGATGAGCAGTTCTTC
abundance: NA; v_gene: TRBV6-2/TRBV6-3; j_gene: TRBJ2-7; d_gene: TRBD2; CDR3aa: CASSYSGLADYEQYF; CDR3nt: TGTGCCAGCAGTTACTCGGGACTAGCGGACTACGAGCAGTACTTC
abundance: NA; v_gene: TRBV6-5; j_gene: TRBJ2-7; d_gene: NA; CDR3aa: CASSATGTYEQYF; CDR3nt: TGTGCCAGCAGCGCTACAGGGACCTACGAGCAGTACTTC
abundance: few; v_gene: TRBV4-3; j_gene: TRBJ1-4; d_gene: TRBD1; CDR3aa: CASSQAVDRGREKLFF; CDR3nt: TGCGCCAGCAGCCAAGCCGTTGACAGGGGGCGTGAAAAACTGTTTTTT
abundance: NA; v_gene: TRBV28; j_gene: TRBJ2-5; d_gene: NA; CDR3aa: CASSFRVGLQETQYF; CDR3nt: TGTGCCAGCAGTTTCCGGGTTGGTCTCCAAGAGACCCAGTACTTC
abundance: NA; v_gene: TRBV28; j_gene: TRBJ2-1; d_gene: TRBD1; CDR3aa: CASSLYGTGVNNEQFF; CDR3nt: TGTGCCAGCAGTTTATACGGGACAGGGGTCAACAATGAGCAGTTCTTC
abundance: NA; v_gene: TRBV14; j_gene: TRBJ1-5; d_gene: NA; CDR3aa: CASSQAGNQPQHF; CDR3nt: TGTGCCAGCAGCCAGGCAGGAAATCAGCCCCAGCATTTT
abundance: NA; v_gene: TRBV19; j_gene: TRBJ2-1; d_gene: TRBD2; CDR3aa: CASSIRGAYNEQFF; CDR3nt: TGTGCCAGTAGTATTCGGGGGGCCTACAATGAGCAGTTCTTC
abundance: NA; v_gene: TRBV2; j_gene: TRBJ1-6; d_gene: NA; CDR3aa: CASSESPAGPQTYNSPLHF; CDR3nt: TGTGCCAGCAGTGAGAGCCCTGCAGGCCCGCAAACGTATAATTCACCCCTCCACTTT
abundance: NA; v_gene: TRBV5-4; j_gene: TRBJ2-5; d_gene: TRBD1; CDR3aa: CASSLRTGGGETQYF; CDR3nt: TGTGCCAGCAGCTTGAGGACAGGGGGCGGAGAGACCCAGTACTTC
abundance: NA; v_gene: TRBV10-3; j_gene: TRBJ2-1; d_gene: NA; CDR3aa: CAISERDQRGEQFF; CDR3nt: TGTGCCATCAGTGAGAGAGACCAAAGGGGTGAGCAGTTCTTC
abundance: NA; v_gene: TRBV9; j_gene: TRBJ2-2; d_gene: TRBD1; CDR3aa: CASSTIPLGTANTGELFF; CDR3nt: TGTGCCAGCAGCACAATACCGCTGGGGACAGCGAACACCGGGGAGCTGTTTTTT
abundance: NA; v_gene: TRBV7-9; j_gene: TRBJ1-4; d_gene: NA; CDR3aa: CASSHKSQVLLFF; CDR3nt: TGTGCCAGCAGTCATAAATCGCAGGTTTTACTGTTTTTT
abundance: NA; v_gene: TRBV28; j_gene: TRBJ1-2; d_gene: TRBD1; CDR3aa: CASSFPPTGRGYTF; CDR3nt: TGTGCCAGCAGTTTCCCTCCGACAGGGAGAGGCTACACCTTC
abundance: NA; v_gene: TRBV19; j_gene: TRBJ2-7; d_gene: NA; CDR3aa: CASNPTGSYEQYF; CDR3nt: TGTGCCAGTAACCCGACGGGATCCTACGAGCAGTACTTC
abundance: NA; v_gene: TRBV11-3; j_gene: TRBJ2-6; d_gene: TRBD1; CDR3aa: CASSPRTGHSGANVLTF; CDR3nt: TGTGCCAGCAGCCCACGGACAGGTCACTCTGGGGCCAACGTCCTGACTTTC
abundance: NA; v_gene: TRBV2; j_gene: TRBJ2-3; d_gene: TRBD2; CDR3aa: CASSDPTPSGRLKDTQYF; CDR3nt: TGTGCCAGCAGTGATCCTACCCCTAGCGGGAGGTTGAAAGATACGCAGTATTTT
abundance: NA; v_gene: TRBV5-6; j_gene: TRBJ2-5; d_gene: TRBD1; CDR3aa: CASSLVGTGGWETQYF; CDR3nt: TGTGCCAGCAGCTTGGTTGGGACAGGGGGGTGGGAGACCCAGTACTTC
abundance: NA; v_gene: TRBV10-3; j_gene: TRBJ2-7; d_gene: NA; CDR3aa: CAISELGQSWDYEQYF; CDR3nt: TGTGCCATCAGTGAACTCGGACAGTCCTGGGACTACGAGCAGTACTTC
abundance: NA; v_gene: TRBV11-2; j_gene: TRBJ1-6; d_gene: NA; CDR3aa: CASSGRTNSGSPLHF; CDR3nt: TGTGCCAGCAGCGGCCGGACAAATTCGGGTTCACCCCTCCACTTT
abundance: NA; v_gene: TRBV7-9; j_gene: TRBJ2-1; d_gene: NA; CDR3aa: CASSLLRSSYNEQFF; CDR3nt: TGTGCCAGCAGCTTATTGAGGAGCTCCTACAATGAGCAGTTCTTC
abundance: NA; v_gene: TRBV28; j_gene: TRBJ1-2; d_gene: NA; CDR3aa: CASSLILEGDDYGYTF; CDR3nt: TGTGCCAGCAGTTTAATCTTAGAGGGCGACGACTATGGCTACACCTTC
abundance: NA; v_gene: TRBV5-1; j_gene: TRBJ2-5; d_gene: NA; CDR3aa: CASSPLGFKTETQYF; CDR3nt: TGCGCCAGCAGCCCCCTCGGGTTCAAGACTGAGACCCAGTACTTC
abundance: NA; v_gene: TRBV12-3/TRBV12-4; j_gene: TRBJ1-5; d_gene: NA; CDR3aa: CASSSGGHQPQHF; CDR3nt: TGTGCCAGCAGCTCGGGGGGCCATCAGCCCCAGCATTTT
abundance: once; v_gene: TRBV6-2/TRBV6-3; j_gene: TRBJ1-5; d_gene: NA; CDR3aa: CASSIGGRRDQPQHF; CDR3nt: TGTGCCAGCAGTATAGGAGGGAGGAGGGATCAGCCCCAGCATTTT
abundance: once; v_gene: TRBV28; j_gene: TRBJ1-2; d_gene: NA; CDR3aa: CASSSPAGTYGYTF; CDR3nt: TGTGCCAGCAGTTCCCCGGCAGGAACCTATGGCTACACCTTC
abundance: NA; v_gene: TRBV5-4; j_gene: TRBJ1-6; d_gene: NA; CDR3aa: CASSSSRGLNSPLHF; CDR3nt: TGTGCCAGCAGCTCCTCCAGGGGCCTAAATTCACCCCTCCACTTT
abundance: NA; v_gene: TRBV6-4; j_gene: TRBJ1-1; d_gene: TRBD1; CDR3aa: CASKKQGLGTTEAFF; CDR3nt: TGTGCCAGCAAAAAACAGGGGTTGGGGACCACTGAAGCTTTCTTT